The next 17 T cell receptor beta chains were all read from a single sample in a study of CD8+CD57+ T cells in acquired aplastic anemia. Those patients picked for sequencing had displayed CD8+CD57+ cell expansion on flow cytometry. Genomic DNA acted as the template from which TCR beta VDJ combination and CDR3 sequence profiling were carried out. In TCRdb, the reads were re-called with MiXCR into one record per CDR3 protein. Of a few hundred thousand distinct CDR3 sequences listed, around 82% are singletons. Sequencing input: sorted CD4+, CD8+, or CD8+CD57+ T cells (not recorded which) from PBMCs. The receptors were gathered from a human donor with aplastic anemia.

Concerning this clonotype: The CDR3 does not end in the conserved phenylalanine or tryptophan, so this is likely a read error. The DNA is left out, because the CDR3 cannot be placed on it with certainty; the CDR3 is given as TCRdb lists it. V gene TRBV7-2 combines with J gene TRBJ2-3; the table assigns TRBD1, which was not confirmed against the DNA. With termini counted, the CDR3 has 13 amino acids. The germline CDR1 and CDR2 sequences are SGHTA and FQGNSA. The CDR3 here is CASSDGGGDKTHY.

The CDR3 reads CSARHQGANSPLHF. CDR3 nucleotides: TGCAGTGCTAGGCATCAGGGCGCGAATTCACCCCTCCACTTT. This sequence joins TRBV20-1 and TRBJ1-6, with D possibly being TRBD1 (5 bases). This CDR3 has 14 residues. V was shortened by 3 bases and J by 7 bases, with 13 bases between the two germline ends. The germline V gene encodes CDR1 DFQATT and CDR2 SNEGSKA (reference sequence).

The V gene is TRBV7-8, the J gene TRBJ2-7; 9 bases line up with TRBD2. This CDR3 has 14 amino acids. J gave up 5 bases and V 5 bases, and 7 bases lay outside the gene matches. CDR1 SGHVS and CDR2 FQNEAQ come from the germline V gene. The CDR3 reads CASSEQSGRNEQYF. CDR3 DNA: TGTGCCAGCAGCGAACAGAGCGGGAGGAACGAGCAGTACTTC.

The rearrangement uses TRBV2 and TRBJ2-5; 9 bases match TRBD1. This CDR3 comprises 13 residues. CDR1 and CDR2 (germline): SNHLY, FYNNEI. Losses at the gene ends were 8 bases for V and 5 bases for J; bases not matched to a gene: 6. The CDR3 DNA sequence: TGTGCCAGCGGGACAGGGACCATGGAGACCCAGTACTTC. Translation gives CASGTGTMETQYF.

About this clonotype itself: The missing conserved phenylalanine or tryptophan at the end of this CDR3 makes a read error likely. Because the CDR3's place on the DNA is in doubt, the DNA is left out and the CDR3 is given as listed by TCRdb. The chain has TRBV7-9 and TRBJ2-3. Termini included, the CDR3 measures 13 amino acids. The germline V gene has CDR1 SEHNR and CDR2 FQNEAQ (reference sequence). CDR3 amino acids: CASSYQRSDGQDE.

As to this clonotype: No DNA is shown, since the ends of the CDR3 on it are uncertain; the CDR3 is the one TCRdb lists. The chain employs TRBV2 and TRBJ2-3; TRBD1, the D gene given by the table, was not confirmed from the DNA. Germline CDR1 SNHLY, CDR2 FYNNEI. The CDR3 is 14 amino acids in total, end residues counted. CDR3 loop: CASGGRGTDTQYFF.

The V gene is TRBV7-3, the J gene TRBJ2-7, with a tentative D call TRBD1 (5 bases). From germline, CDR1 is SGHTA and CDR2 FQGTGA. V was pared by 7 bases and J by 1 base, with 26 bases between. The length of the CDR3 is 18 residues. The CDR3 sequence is CASTIHPDATALSYEQYV. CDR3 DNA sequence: TGTGCCAGCACCATTCATCCAGACGCGACAGCCCTTTCCTACGAGCAGTACGTC.

The CDR3 is CAISEGRGKGQDEQFF. CDR3 nucleotides: TGTGCCATCAGCGAGGGGCGGGGGAAAGGTCAGGATGAGCAGTTCTTC. The gene calls are TRBV10-3 and TRBJ2-1, with TRBD2 matching over 7 bases. CDR3 size: 16 residues. Germline loops: CDR1 ENHRY, CDR2 SYGVKD. J was trimmed by 8 bases and V by 6 bases; bases with no gene match: 16.

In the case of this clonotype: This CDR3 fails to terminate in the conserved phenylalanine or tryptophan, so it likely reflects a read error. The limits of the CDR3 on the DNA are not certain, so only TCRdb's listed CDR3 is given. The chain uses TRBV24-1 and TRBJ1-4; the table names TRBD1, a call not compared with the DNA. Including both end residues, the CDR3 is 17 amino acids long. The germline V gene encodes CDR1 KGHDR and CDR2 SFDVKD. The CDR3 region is CATSEFSGEQFFGPGTL.

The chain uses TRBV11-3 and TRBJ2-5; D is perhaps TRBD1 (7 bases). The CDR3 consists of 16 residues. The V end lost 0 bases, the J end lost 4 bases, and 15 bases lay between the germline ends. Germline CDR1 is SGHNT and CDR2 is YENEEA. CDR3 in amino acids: CASSLDLAGGLETQYF. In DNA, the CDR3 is TGTGCCAGCAGCTTAGATCTAGCAGGGGGGTTAGAGACCCAGTACTTC. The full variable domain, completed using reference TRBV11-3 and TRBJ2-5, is EAGVVQSPRYKIIEKKQPVAFWCNPISGHNTLYWYLQNLGQGPELLIRYENEEAVDDSQLPKDRFSAERLKGVDSTLKIQPAELGDSAVYLCASSLDLAGGLETQYFGPGTRLLVL.

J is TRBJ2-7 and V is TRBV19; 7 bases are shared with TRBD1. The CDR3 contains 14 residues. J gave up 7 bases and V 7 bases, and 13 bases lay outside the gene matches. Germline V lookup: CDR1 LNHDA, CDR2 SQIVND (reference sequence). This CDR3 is CASKFTGELDEQYF. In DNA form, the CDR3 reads TGTGCCAGTAAGTTCACAGGGGAGCTAGATGAGCAGTACTTC.

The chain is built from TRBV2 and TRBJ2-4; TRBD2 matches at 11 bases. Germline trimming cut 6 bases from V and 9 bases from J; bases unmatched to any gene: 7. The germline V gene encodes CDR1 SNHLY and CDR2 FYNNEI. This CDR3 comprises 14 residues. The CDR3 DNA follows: TGTGCCAGCAGCGAATCTAGCGGGGGGCTCATTCAGTACTTC. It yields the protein CASSESSGGLIQYF.

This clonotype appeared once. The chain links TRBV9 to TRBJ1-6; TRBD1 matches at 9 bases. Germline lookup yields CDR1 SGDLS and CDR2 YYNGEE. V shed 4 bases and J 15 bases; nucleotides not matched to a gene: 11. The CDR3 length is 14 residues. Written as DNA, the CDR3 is TGTGCCAGCAGCCAGGGACAGGGAGGTTCGCACCTCCACTTT. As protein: CASSQGQGGSHLHF.

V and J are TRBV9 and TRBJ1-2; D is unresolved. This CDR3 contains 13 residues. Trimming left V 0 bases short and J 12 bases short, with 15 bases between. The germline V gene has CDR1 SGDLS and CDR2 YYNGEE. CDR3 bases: TGTGCCAGCAGCGTAGGAGGAACAACTGGAAACACCTTC. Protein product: CASSVGGTTGNTF.

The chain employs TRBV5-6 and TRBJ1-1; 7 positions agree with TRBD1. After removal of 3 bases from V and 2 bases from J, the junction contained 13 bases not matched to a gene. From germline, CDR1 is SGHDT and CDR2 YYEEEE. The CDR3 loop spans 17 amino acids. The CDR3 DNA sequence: TGTGCCAGCAGCTGGGAGAGGCGACAGGGAGGAAACACTGAAGCTTTCTTT. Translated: CASSWERRQGGNTEAFF.

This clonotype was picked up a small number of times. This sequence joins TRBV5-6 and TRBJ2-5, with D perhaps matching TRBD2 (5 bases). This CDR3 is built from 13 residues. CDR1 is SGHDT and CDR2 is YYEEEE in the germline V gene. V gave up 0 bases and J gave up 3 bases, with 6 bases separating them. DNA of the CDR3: TGTGCCAGCAGCTTGGAGAGGGAAGAGACCCAGTACTTC. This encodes CASSLEREETQYF.

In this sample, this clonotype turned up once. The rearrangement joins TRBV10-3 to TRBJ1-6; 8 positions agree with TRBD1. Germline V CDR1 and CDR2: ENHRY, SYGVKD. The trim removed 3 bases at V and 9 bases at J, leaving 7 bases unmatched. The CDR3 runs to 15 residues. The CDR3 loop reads CAISDGQGWGSPLHF. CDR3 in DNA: TGTGCCATCAGTGATGGACAGGGATGGGGTTCACCCCTCCACTTT.